These 4 T cell receptor beta chains originate from one sample sequenced in a study of T-cell reconstitution after alpha-beta-depleted transplantation in children (dated by TCRdb to the mid-2010s). Study-wide conclusions, independent of this receptor: Over subsequent months, a decline in hyperexpanded clone frequencies was noted, and after one year, T-cell counts and TCRbeta diversity were mostly ascribed to newly produced T cells.

Reading the label with the study, this specimen's treatment or condition is: allogeneic hematopoietic cell transplantation with graft depleted of TCRalphabeta T cells and CD19 B cells. Library preparation employed PCR. Reads for this sample came from an Illumina HiSeq 2500. TCR library preparation used molecular barcoding, with unique molecular identifiers applied to normalize quantification of the TCRbeta repertoire. Clones were called with MiXCR by TCRdb after fastp trimmed the public reads at Q25, and only in-frame beta chains were retained. Duplicate CDR3 protein sequences are folded into a single record with the most common DNA and genes. This sample comprises hundreds of thousands of distinct CDR3 sequences, less than 9.5% of them detected only once. Approximately 9% of the sample is taken by the ten largest. These receptors have no known antigen. This specimen was peripheral blood, taken 360 days after TCRalphabeta/CD19-depleted stem cell transplant. The source is a female patient between 2 and 10 years old who had a stem cell transplant for Fanconi anemia, so the T cells may come from the graft donor.

The genes are TRBV7-2 and TRBJ2-3; either TRBD1 or TRBD2 may supply D (5 bases each). Trimming cost V 5 bases and J 2 bases, with 11 bases left between them. CDR1 and CDR2 (germline): SGHTA, FQGNSA. This CDR3 has 14 residues. As DNA, the CDR3 is TGTGCCAGCAGCCCGGGACCGTTCACAGATACGCAGTATTTT. It yields the protein CASSPGPFTDTQYF.

This clonotype was seen at least ten times. V usage is TRBV7-3 and J usage is TRBJ2-3, with TRBD1 identical over 7 bases. J gave up 6 bases and V 5 bases, and 5 bases lay outside the gene matches. This CDR3 has 13 residues. Germline assignment: CDR1 SGHTA and CDR2 FQGTGA. CDR3 amino acids: CASSRDRPDTQYF. CDR3 DNA sequence: TGTGCCAGCAGCCGGGACAGACCCGATACGCAGTATTTT. The full variable domain, its missing parts supplied by reference TRBV7-3 and TRBJ2-3, is GAGVSQTPSNKVTEKGKYVELRCDPISGHTALYWYRQSLGQGPEFLIYFQGTGAADDSGLPNDRFFAVRPEGSVSTLKIQRTERGDSAVYLCASSRDRPDTQYFGPGTRLTVL.

This clonotype turned up a few times. The gene calls are TRBV18 and TRBJ1-3, with a possible D match to TRBD1 (6 bases). Germline CDR1 and CDR2: KGHSH and LQKENI. Trimming removed 6 bases from V and 4 bases from J, with 16 bases in between. This CDR3 comprises 15 residues. CDR3 nucleotide sequence: TGTGCCAGCTCGCCCTCCCAGGGGCCAGGAAACACCATATATTTT. Its protein product is CASSPSQGPGNTIYF.

In its sample, this clonotype was seen many times. This sequence joins TRBV4-3 and TRBJ2-7; no firm D call. V was trimmed by 1 base and J by 2 bases, leaving 12 bases between them. The germline V gene encodes CDR1 LGHNA and CDR2 YSLEER. CDR3 size: 15 residues. The CDR3 DNA follows: TGCGCCAGCAGCCAAGGACGCCGAACAACCTACGAGCAGTACTTC. It yields the protein CASSQGRRTTYEQYF.